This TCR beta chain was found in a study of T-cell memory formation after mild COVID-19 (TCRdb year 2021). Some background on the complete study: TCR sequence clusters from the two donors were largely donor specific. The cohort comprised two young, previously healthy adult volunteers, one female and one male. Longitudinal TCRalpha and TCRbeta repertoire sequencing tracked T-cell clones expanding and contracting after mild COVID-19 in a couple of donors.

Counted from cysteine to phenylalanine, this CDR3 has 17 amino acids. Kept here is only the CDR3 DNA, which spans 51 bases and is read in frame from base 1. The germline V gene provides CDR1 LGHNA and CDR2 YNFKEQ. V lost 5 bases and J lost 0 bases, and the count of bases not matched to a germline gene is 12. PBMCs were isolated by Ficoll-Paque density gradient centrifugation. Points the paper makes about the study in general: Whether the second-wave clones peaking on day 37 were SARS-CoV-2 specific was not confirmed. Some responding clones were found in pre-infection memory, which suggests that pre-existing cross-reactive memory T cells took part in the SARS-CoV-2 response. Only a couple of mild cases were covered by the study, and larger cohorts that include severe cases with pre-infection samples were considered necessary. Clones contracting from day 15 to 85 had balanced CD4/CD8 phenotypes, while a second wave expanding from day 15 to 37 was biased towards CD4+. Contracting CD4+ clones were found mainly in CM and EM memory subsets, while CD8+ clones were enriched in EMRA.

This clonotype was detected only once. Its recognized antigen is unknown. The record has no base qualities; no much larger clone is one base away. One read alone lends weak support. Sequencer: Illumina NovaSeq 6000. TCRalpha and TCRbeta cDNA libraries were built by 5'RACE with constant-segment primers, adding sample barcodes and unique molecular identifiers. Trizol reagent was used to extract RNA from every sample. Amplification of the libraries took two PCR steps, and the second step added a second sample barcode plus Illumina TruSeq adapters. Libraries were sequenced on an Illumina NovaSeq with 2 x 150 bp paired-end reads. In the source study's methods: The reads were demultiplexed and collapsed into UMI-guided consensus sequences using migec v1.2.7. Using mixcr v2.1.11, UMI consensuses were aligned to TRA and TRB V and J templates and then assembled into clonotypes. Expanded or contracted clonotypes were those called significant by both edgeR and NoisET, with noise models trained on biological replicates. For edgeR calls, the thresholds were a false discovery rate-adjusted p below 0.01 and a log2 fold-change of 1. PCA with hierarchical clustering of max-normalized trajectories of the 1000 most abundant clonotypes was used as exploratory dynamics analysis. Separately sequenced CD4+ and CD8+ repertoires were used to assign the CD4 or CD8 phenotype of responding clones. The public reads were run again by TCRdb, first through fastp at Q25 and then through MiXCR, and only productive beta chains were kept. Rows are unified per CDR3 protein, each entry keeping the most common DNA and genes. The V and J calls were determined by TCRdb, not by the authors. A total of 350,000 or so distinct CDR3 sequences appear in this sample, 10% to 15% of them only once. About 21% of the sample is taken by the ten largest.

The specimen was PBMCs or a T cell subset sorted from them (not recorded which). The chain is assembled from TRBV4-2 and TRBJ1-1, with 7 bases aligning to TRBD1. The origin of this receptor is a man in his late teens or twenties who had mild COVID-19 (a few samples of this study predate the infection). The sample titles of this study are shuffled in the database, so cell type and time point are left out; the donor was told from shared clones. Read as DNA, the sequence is TGTGCCAGCAGCGATCGACAGGGAAATCTGCTGAACACTGAAGCTTTCTTT. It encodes CASSDRQGNLLNTEAFF.